The 7 T cell receptor beta chains below all came from one sample that was sequenced in a study of OX40 agonist ivuxolimab in advanced cancers. TCRdb keeps only in-frame clones here, not all; method: immunoSEQ multiplex PCR. The sample includes under 65,000 clones, about 86% of them seen just once. The specimen comprised CD4+ or CD8+ T cells sorted from blood, sampled in a trial of the OX40 agonist ivuxolimab. The source of these receptors is an adult with an advanced solid tumor such as melanoma, head and neck, liver or kidney cancer.

This chain links TRBV7-2 with TRBJ1-2; 7 nucleotides line up with TRBD1. V lost 5 bases, J lost 2 bases, and 5 bases stayed unmatched. CDR1 is SGHTA and CDR2 is FQGNSA in the germline V gene. This CDR3 region has 14 residues. DNA for the CDR3: TGTGCCAGCAGCAGAGACAGGGTCAACTATGGCTACACCTTC. Its protein is CASSRDRVNYGYTF. The full variable domain, with the rest looked up from reference TRBV7-2 and TRBJ1-2, is GAGVSQSPSNKVTEKGKDVELRCDPISGHTALYWYRQSLGQGLEFLIYFQGNSAPDKSGLPSDRFSAERTGGSVSTLTIQRTQQEDSAVYLCASSRDRVNYGYTFGSGTRLTVV.

This chain links TRBV30 with TRBJ2-2, with TRBD2 matching over 8 bases. The CDR3 contains 14 residues. Germline CDR1 and CDR2: GTSNPN and SVGIG (reference sequence). With 2 bases clipped from V and 6 bases from J, the junction kept 5 bases outside the gene matches. The CDR3 bases are TGTGCCTGGAGTTCGCCGGGGGGGTCCGGGGAGCTGTTTTTT. This encodes CAWSSPGGSGELFF.

The CDR3 protein is CASSELSYEQYF. CDR3 in DNA: TGTGCCAGCAGTGAATTGTCCTACGAGCAGTACTTC. V and J are TRBV6-1 and TRBJ2-7, with no clear D. Germline CDR1 is MNHNS and CDR2 is SASEGT. The CDR3 length is 12 residues. The V gene lost 2 bases and the J gene lost 1 base, with 3 bases spanning the gap.

The chain carries TRBV19 and TRBJ1-4, with D possibly being TRBD1 (5 bases). CDR1 LNHDA and CDR2 SQIVND come from the germline V gene (reference sequence). The CDR3 has 13 amino acids. V lost 9 bases and J 8 bases, leaving 16 bases between the germline ends. The DNA for the CDR3 is TGTGCCAGCACAGCGATCTGGGGGGAAAAACTGTTTTTT. Protein product: CASTAIWGEKLFF. Drawing the rest from reference TRBV19 and TRBJ1-4, the complete variable domain is DGGITQSPKYLFRKEGQNVTLSCEQNLNHDAMYWYRQDPGQGLRLIYYSQIVNDFQKGDIAEGYSVSREKKESFPLTVTSAQKNPTAFYLCASTAIWGEKLFFGSGTQLSVL.

This chain joins TRBV28 and TRBJ1-5; TRBD1 agrees at 7 bases. Germline CDR1 is MDHEN and CDR2 is SYDVKM. Trimming cost V 4 bases and J 5 bases; bases outside gene matches: 5. The CDR3 totals 14 residues. The CDR3 DNA reads as TGTGCCAGCAGTTGGGGGACAGTAGATCAGCCCCAGCATTTT. Amino acids: CASSWGTVDQPQHF.

This clone was detected a few times. This rearrangement joins TRBV28 to TRBJ2-2, with 8 bases matching TRBD2. The CDR3 extends over 14 amino acids. Trimming removed 6 bases from V and 4 bases from J; junction bases left unmatched: 4. Looked up from germline, CDR1 is MDHEN and CDR2 is SYDVKM. The DNA for the CDR3 is TGTGCCAGCAGAGGAGCGGGAGTCACCGGGGAGCTGTTTTTT. Amino acid sequence: CASRGAGVTGELFF.

J is TRBJ2-1 and V is TRBV29-1; the D is unclear. Germline V gene data show CDR1 as SQVTM and CDR2 as ANQGSEA. CDR3 length: 13 residues. Trimming removed 6 bases from V and 7 bases from J, with 16 bases in between. CDR3 nucleotide sequence: TGCAGCGTCGAACCCCAGACATCGAATGAGCAGTTCTTC. Translated, it gives CSVEPQTSNEQFF.